Included here is one T cell receptor beta chain sequence, with context. One junction end does not reproduce the germline sequence, and a read error may be involved. Per germline, CDR1 SGHRS and CDR2 YFSETQ. This CDR3 contains 14 residues. The use of a sample-barcoded 5' primer and a J-beta primer mix characterized a second PCR of about 7 to 12 cycles. TCRdb redid the calling of the 5' RACE reads with MiXCR, one entry per CDR3 protein. The table includes 700,000 to 800,000 distinct CDR3 sequences, 43% detected once. The data stem from a study of blood T cells in healthy people across ages. The chain recombines TRBV5-1 with TRBJ1-4; D not resolved. This clonotype originated in a woman aged 60-75 years in good health. The specimen sequenced was blood. CDR3 amino acids: CASSLGPSKEKLFF. Written as DNA, the CDR3 is TGCGCCAGCAGCTTGGGACCTTCTAAAGAAAAACTGTTTTTT.